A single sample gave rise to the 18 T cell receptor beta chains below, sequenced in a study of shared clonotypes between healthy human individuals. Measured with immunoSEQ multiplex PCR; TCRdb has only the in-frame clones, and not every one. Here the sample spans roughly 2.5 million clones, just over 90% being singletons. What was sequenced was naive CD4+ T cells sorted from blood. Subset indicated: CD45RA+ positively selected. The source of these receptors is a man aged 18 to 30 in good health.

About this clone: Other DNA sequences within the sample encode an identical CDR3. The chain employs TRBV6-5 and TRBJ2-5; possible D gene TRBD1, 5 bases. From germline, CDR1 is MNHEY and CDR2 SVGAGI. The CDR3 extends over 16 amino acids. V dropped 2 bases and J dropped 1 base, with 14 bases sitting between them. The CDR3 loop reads CASSYDGAGGQETQYF. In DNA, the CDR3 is TGTGCCAGCAGTTACGATGGGGCAGGTGGCCAAGAGACCCAGTACTTC.

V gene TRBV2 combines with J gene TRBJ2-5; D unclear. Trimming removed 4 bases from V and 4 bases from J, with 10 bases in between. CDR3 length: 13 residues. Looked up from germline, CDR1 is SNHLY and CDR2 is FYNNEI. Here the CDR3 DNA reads TGTGCCAGCAGTGGCAATAGCAGAGAGACCCAGTACTTC. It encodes CASSGNSRETQYF. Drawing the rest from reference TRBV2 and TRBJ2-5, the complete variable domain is EPEVTQTPSHQVTQMGQEVILRCVPISNHLYFYWYRQILGQKVEFLVSFYNNEISEKSEIFDDQFSVERPDGSNFTLKIRSTKLEDSAMYFCASSGNSRETQYFGPGTRLLVL.

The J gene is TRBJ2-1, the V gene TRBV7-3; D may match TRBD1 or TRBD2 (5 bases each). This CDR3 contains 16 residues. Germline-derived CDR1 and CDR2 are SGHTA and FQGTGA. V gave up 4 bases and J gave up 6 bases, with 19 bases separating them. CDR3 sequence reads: CASSSALGALSNEQFF. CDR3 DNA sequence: TGTGCCAGCAGCTCAGCACTCGGGGCCCTCTCCAATGAGCAGTTCTTC.

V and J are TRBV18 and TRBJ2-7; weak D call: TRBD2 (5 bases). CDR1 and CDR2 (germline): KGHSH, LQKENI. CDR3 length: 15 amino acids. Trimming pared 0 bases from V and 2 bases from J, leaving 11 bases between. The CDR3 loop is CASSPPSEGTYEQYF. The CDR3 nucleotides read TGTGCCAGCTCACCACCCTCAGAGGGAACCTACGAGCAGTACTTC.

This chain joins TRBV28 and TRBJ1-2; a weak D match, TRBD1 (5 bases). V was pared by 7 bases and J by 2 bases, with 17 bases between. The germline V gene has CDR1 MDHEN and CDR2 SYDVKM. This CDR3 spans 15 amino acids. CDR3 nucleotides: TGTGCCAGCACTGGGGTTTCGGCAGGGAACTATGGCTACACCTTC. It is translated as CASTGVSAGNYGYTF.

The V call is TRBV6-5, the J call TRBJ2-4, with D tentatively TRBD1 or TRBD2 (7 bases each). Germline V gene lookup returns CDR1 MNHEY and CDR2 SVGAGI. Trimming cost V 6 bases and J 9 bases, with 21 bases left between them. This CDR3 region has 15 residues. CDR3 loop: CASRPQGGLKSIQYF. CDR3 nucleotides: TGTGCCAGCAGACCCCAGGGGGGGCTAAAGAGCATTCAGTACTTC.

CDR3 sequence: CASSSSGLAKNIQYF. CDR3 in DNA: TGTGCCAGCAGCTCCTCTGGGCTAGCCAAAAACATTCAGTACTTC. The V gene is TRBV7-9, the J gene TRBJ2-4; no clear D gene. V lost 4 bases, J lost 0 bases, and 10 bases lay in between. The germline CDR1 and CDR2 sequences are SEHNR and FQNEAQ (reference sequence). This CDR3 region has 15 residues.

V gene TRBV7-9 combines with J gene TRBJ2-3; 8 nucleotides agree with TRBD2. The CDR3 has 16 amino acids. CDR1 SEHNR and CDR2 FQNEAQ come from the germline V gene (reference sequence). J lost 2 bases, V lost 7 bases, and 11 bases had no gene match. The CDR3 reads CASTSPGGPHTDTQYF. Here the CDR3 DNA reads TGTGCCAGCACCTCCCCGGGGGGGCCCCACACAGATACGCAGTATTTT.

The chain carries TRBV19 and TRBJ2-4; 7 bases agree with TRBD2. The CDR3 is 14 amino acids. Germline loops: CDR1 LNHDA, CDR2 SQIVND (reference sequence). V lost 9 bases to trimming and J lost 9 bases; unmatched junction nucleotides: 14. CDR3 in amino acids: CARTPRLAPGIQYF. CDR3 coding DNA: TGTGCCAGGACTCCGAGACTAGCTCCTGGCATTCAGTACTTC.

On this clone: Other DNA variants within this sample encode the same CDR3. DNA of the CDR3: TGTGCCAGCAGCTTAGGGCGAGAGCAGTACTTC. Its protein is CASSLGREQYF. The gene calls are TRBV11-2 and TRBJ2-7, with D hard to call. V gave up 1 base and J gave up 7 bases, with 5 bases separating them. CDR1 SGHAT and CDR2 FQNNGV come from the germline V gene. This CDR3 has 11 residues.

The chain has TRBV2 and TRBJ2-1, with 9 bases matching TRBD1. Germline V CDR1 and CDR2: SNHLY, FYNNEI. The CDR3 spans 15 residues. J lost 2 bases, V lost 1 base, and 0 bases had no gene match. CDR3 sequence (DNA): TGTGCCAGCAGTGAAGGACAGGGGGCCTACAATGAGCAGTTCTTC. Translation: CASSEGQGAYNEQFF.

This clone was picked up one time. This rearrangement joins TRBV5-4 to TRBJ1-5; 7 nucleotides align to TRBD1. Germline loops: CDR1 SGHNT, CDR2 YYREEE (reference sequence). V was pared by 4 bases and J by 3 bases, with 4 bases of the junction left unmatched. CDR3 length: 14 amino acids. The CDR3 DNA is TGTGCCAGCAGCCTTACAGGGGACAATCAGCCCCAGCATTTT. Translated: CASSLTGDNQPQHF.

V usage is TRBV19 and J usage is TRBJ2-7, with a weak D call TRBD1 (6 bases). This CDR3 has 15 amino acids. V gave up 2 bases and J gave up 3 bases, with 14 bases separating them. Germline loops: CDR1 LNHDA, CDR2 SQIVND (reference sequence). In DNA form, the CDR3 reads TGTGCCAGTAGTATAAGCCTCCGGGACAACTACGAGCAGTACTTC. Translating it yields CASSISLRDNYEQYF.

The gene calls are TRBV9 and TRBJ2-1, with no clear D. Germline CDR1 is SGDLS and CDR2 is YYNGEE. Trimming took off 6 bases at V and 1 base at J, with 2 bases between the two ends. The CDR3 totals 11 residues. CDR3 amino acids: CASKSYNEQFF. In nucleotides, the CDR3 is TGTGCCAGCAAATCCTACAATGAGCAGTTCTTC.

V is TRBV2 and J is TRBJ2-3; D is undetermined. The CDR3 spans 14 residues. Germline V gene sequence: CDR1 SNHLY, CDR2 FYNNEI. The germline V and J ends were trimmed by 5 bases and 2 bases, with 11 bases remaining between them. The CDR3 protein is CASSLARSTDTQYF. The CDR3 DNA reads TGTGCCAGCAGTCTCGCTCGATCCACAGATACGCAGTATTTT.

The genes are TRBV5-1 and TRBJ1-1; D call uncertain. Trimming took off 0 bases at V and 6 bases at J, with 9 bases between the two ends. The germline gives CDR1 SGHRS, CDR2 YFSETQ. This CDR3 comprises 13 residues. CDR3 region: CASSLEESAEAFF. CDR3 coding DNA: TGCGCCAGCAGCTTGGAGGAGTCGGCTGAAGCTTTCTTT.

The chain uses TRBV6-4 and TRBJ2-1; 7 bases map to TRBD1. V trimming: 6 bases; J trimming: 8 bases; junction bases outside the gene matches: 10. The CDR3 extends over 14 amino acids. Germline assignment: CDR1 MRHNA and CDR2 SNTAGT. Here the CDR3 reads CASSVKTGIDEQFF. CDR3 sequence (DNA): TGTGCCAGCAGCGTCAAGACAGGGATCGATGAGCAGTTCTTC.

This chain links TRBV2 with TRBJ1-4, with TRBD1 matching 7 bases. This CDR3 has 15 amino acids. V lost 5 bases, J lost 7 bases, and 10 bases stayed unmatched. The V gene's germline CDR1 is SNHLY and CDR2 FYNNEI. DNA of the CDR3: TGTGCCAGCAGTAACGACCGACGACAGGGTGAAAAACTGTTTTTT. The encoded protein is CASSNDRRQGEKLFF.